This T cell receptor beta chain was captured by sequencing in a study of blood T cell repertoires in COVID-19. Clones were read by immunoSEQ multiplex PCR, and TCRdb kept only the in-frame ones, dropping some. The sample holds about 260,000 clones, roughly 80% seen once. V was pared by 0 bases and J by 9 bases, with 9 bases between. CDR3 size: 13 residues. Per germline, CDR1 LGHNA and CDR2 YSLEER. The chain links TRBV4-3 to TRBJ2-1; no clear D gene. The source of this sequence is a man aged 55-75 years with acute or convalescent COVID-19. Sequenced material: peripheral blood. CDR3 protein: CASSQDRSFEQFF. CDR3 bases: TGCGCCAGCAGCCAAGATAGGAGTTTTGAGCAGTTCTTC.